This TCR beta chain derives from a study of regulatory T cells in long-lasting Graves disease. Study-level points and caveats: Thyroid tissue went unexamined; only peripheral blood was analyzed. The study found TRBV28, TRBJ1-2 and TRBJ2-5 favored in persistent disease.

Arm-PCR of CDR3 regions and iRepertoire HTBI primers were the basis on which TCR beta libraries were built. TCRdb fed the multiplex PCR reads into MiXCR, producing one record per CDR3 protein. The sample has about 500,000 distinct CDR3 sequences; around 15% are singletons. As to time point: newly diagnosed GD, antithyroid drugs for less than 3 months. PBMCs provided the RNA from which the TCR library was made. This clonotype was detected only a few times. Its antigen is currently unknown. CDR3 length: 13 residues. The germline V gene encodes CDR1 SEHNR and CDR2 FQNEAQ (reference sequence). V was shortened by 6 bases and J by 7 bases, with 16 bases between the two germline ends. Separately, the same data were catalogued under a study of T cells in Graves' hyperthyroidism and ophthalmopathy.

The rearrangement uses TRBV7-9 and TRBJ2-7; D possibly corresponds to TRBD1 (6 bases). The sequenced sample was peripheral blood mononuclear cells (PBMCs), obtained at new diagnosis, from a patient treated with antithyroid drugs. This sequence was found in a middle-aged man with Graves disease. The CDR3 loop is CASSSGASREQYF. CDR3 nucleotide sequence: TGTGCCAGCAGTTCAGGGGCATCGAGAGAGCAGTACTTC.